What follows describes a single T cell receptor (beta chain). The target antigen is unknown. The data derive from a study of cytomegalovirus exposure and HLA in healthy donors. Turning to the study itself: Drawn from HLA-typed donors, approximately 85 million unique TCRs were held in an early data release. Study findings and constraints: Some V segments (TRBV6-2 and TRBV6-3 among them) were excluded as indistinguishable. Through in vitro validation, a few CMV-associated chains were shown to be specific for CMV antigens.

Everyone who donated was a healthy bone marrow donor. The PCR used 60 Vbeta and 13 Jbeta primers. Sequencing was performed with immunoSEQ multiplex PCR; in TCRdb, only in-frame clones are kept and a portion is missing. This sample has around 130,000 clones, with roughly 69% found just once. Germline CDR1 and CDR2: LGHNA and YSLEER. CDR3 length equals 16 residues. The V and J ends lost 1 base and 5 bases, in that order; junction bases with no gene match: 8. The TCR comes from a human donor in good health. Sequenced sample: PBMCs. The rearrangement links TRBV4-3 to TRBJ2-5; TRBD2 agrees at 9 bases. In DNA form, the CDR3 reads TGCGCCAGCAGCCAAGGGGTCCTAGCGGGGTCTGAGACCCAGTACTTC. This encodes CASSQGVLAGSETQYF.